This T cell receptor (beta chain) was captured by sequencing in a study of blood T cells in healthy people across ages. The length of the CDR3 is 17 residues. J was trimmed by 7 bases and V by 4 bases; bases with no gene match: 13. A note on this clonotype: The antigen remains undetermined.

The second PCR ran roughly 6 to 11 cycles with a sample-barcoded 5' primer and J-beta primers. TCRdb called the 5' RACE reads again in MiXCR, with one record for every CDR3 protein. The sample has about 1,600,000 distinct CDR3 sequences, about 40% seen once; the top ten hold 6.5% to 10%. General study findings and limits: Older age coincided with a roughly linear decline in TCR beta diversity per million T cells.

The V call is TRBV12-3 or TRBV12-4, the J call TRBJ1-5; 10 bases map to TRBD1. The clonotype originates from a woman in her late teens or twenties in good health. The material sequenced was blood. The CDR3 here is CASSSRDGTGVGQPQHF. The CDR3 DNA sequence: TGTGCCAGCAGTTCTAGGGATGGGACAGGGGTCGGCCAGCCCCAGCATTTT.